Listed below are T cell receptor beta chains from one sample, sequenced in a study of neoadjuvant nivolumab and ipilimumab in lung cancer. The repertoire was sequenced with immunoSEQ multiplex PCR; TCRdb's copy has only in-frame clones and lacks some. The data hold under 15,000 clones, with nearly 70% observed a single time. The input for sequencing was peripheral blood, taken after neoadjuvant nivolumab, alone or with ipilimumab, at or shortly before surgery. The source is an adult with non-small cell lung cancer. CDR3s include the opening cysteine and the closing phenylalanine or tryptophan. The order of the fields is CDR3 length, D gene, clone size, J gene, V gene, CDR3 DNA, CDR3 protein. The D gene is left open where the match is weak. Not all rows give a size; the values are once, few, many and, for expanded clones, a class.

>15|TRBD1|NA|TRBJ2-5|TRBV7-9
TGTGCCAGCAGCAACCCACAGGGGCACCAAGAGACCCAGTACTTC
CASSNPQGHQETQYF
>14|NA|medium-sized|TRBJ2-7|TRBV5-4
TGTGCCAGCAGCCTAGGTGGGGGCTCCTACGAGCAGTACTTC
CASSLGGGSYEQYF
>11|NA|few|TRBJ1-2|TRBV29-1
TGCAGCGTTGTGGAGGACTATGGCTACACCTTC
CSVVEDYGYTF
>13|NA|NA|TRBJ1-5|TRBV7-2
TGTGCCAGCAGCCAAACCCAGGATCAGCCCCAGCATTTT
CASSQTQDQPQHF
>16|NA|NA|TRBJ1-1|TRBV7-6
TGTGCCAGCAGCTTATTGGCAGGCCTCATGAACACTGAAGCTTTCTTT
CASSLLAGLMNTEAFF
>12|NA|few|TRBJ2-7|TRBV28
TGTGCCAGCACTCCAGGATCGTACGAGCAGTACTTC
CASTPGSYEQYF
>14|TRBD1|NA|TRBJ1-5|TRBV7-9
TGTGCCAGCGGAGGGACAGCGGAATATCAGCCCCAGCATTTT
CASGGTAEYQPQHF
>13|NA|NA|TRBJ2-2|TRBV18
TGTGCCAGCGTTGGGACACCGACCGGGGAGCTGTTTTTT
CASVGTPTGELFF
>14|NA|NA|TRBJ1-1|TRBV18
TGTGCCAGCTCCCTGACGGGGGACGCCTACGAAGCTTTCTTT
CASSLTGDAYEAFF
>15|TRBD1|once|TRBJ2-7|TRBV11-1
TGTGCCAGCAGCTTCGCCGGGACAGGCTCCTACGAGCAGTACTTC
CASSFAGTGSYEQYF
>13|TRBD1|few|TRBJ1-5|TRBV29-1
TGCAGCGTAGCCGACAGGGGGGATCAGCCCCAGCATTTT
CSVADRGDQPQHF
>15|NA|NA|TRBJ2-5|TRBV5-4
TGTGCCAGCAGCTTGGCTGGGACGCGTTTGGAGGCCCAGTACTTC
CASSLAGTRLEAQYF
>13|NA|few|TRBJ1-2|TRBV7-3
TGTGCCAGCAGTTATGACAGGTCCAGGGGCTACACCTTC
CASSYDRSRGYTF
>13|NA|NA|TRBJ1-3|TRBV30
TGTGCCTGGGACACGACAGGTGGAAACACCATATATTTT
CAWDTTGGNTIYF
>15|TRBD2|NA|TRBJ2-1|TRBV11-3
TGTGCCAGCAGCCCGGACCGCGGGAGTCGCAATGAGCAGTTCTTC
CASSPDRGSRNEQFF
>14|NA|NA|TRBJ2-1|TRBV7-2
TGTGCCAGCAGCTTACTAGGGCGCTACAATGAGCAGTTCTTC
CASSLLGRYNEQFF
>14|NA|few|TRBJ2-7|TRBV11-2
TGTGCCAGCAGCTTACAACATACTCTCTACGAGCAGTACTTC
CASSLQHTLYEQYF
>11|TRBD1|NA|TRBJ1-1|TRBV7-9
TGTGCCAGCAGCCGGGACAGAGGAGCTTTCTTT
CASSRDRGAFF
>14|NA|NA|TRBJ1-4|TRBV29-1
TGCAGCGTTGAAGATCCTTGGGGAGGAGAAAAACTGTTTTTT
CSVEDPWGGEKLFF
>15|NA|few|TRBJ1-4|TRBV7-8
TGTGCCAGCAGCTTAGGTTCCGGGCTGGGTGAAAAACTGTTTTTT
CASSLGSGLGEKLFF
>13|NA|few|TRBJ1-2|TRBV19
TGTGCCAGTACGGGCAGGGCGAACTATGGCTACACCTTC
CASTGRANYGYTF
>15|NA|NA|TRBJ2-7|TRBV14
TGTGCCAGCAGCCCTCCAGGCCGCAGGGGCTACGAGCAGTACTTC
CASSPPGRRGYEQYF
>15|NA|NA|TRBJ2-7|TRBV18
TGTGCCAGCTCACCAGTCGGGACCTCAGCCTACGAGCAGTACTTC
CASSPVGTSAYEQYF
>14|NA|NA|TRBJ1-2|TRBV5-5
TGTGCCAGCAGCTTAGGTTCCATGGTGGGTGGCTACACCTTC
CASSLGSMVGGYTF
>14|TRBD1|NA|TRBJ1-2|TRBV5-8
TGTGCCAGCAGCTTGGACAGGGGAGTAGGAGGCTACACCTTC
CASSLDRGVGGYTF
>15|TRBD1|NA|TRBJ1-1|TRBV5-5
TGTGCCAGCAGCTTCCCGGGACAGGGGAACACTGAAGCTTTCTTT
CASSFPGQGNTEAFF
>14|NA|NA|TRBJ1-1|TRBV5-1
TGCGCCAGCAGCTTGGCTCTGTCGAGCACTGAAGCTTTCTTT
CASSLALSSTEAFF
>12|NA|NA|TRBJ2-2|TRBV9
TGTGCCAGCAGCGTTAGGACAGGGGAGCTGTTTTTT
CASSVRTGELFF
>13|TRBD1|few|TRBJ1-2|TRBV5-4
TGTGCCAGCAGCATGGACAGGAACTATGGCTACACCTTC
CASSMDRNYGYTF
>12|NA|NA|TRBJ2-7|TRBV7-2
TGTGCCAGCAGCTTAACATCCGGCCGGCAGTACTTC
CASSLTSGRQYF
>13|NA|NA|TRBJ1-2|TRBV30
TGTGCCTGGAGTGAAGACAGTAACTATGGCTACACCTTC
CAWSEDSNYGYTF
>14|NA|NA|TRBJ2-2|TRBV30
TGTGCCTGGAGGAATAGCGCCGGCACCGGGGAGCTGTTTTTT
CAWRNSAGTGELFF
>13|TRBD1|NA|TRBJ1-2|TRBV11-3
TGTGCCAGCAGCCCAGGGGGCGCTGAGGGCTACACCTTC
CASSPGGAEGYTF
>14|NA|NA|TRBJ2-7|TRBV11-2
TGTGCCAGCAGCGCCGGCCCAGGGGCCTACGAGCAGTACTTC
CASSAGPGAYEQYF
>11|NA|few|TRBJ2-5|TRBV7-9
TGTGCCAGCAGCGAACAAGAGACCCAGTACTTC
CASSEQETQYF
>15|NA|NA|TRBJ2-7|TRBV7-2
TGTGCCAGCAGCTTAGGGCAGGCCCACACCTACGAGCAGTACTTC
CASSLGQAHTYEQYF
>14|NA|once|TRBJ2-3|TRBV5-5
TGTGCCAGCAGCTTGGCCGGCGGGTCAGATACGCAGTATTTT
CASSLAGGSDTQYF
>15|NA|NA|TRBJ2-5|TRBV11-2
TGTGCCAGCAGCTTAGGGCCGACAGGCCAAGAGACCCAGTACTTC
CASSLGPTGQETQYF
>18|NA|NA|TRBJ1-4|TRBV5-1
TGCGCCAGCAGCCGGACATCAAGCCGGGAGGCAACTAATGAAAAACTGTTTTTT
CASSRTSSREATNEKLFF
>12|NA|NA|TRBJ2-7|TRBV7-9
TGTGCCAGCAGCTTAACCGGATACGAGCAGTACTTC
CASSLTGYEQYF
>14|NA|NA|TRBJ1-1|TRBV18
TGTGCCAGCTCACGACCGGGGTCGGGGACTGAAGCTTTCTTT
CASSRPGSGTEAFF
>14|NA|NA|TRBJ1-4|TRBV7-2
TGTGCCAGCAGCTTAGCCCGAGTCCGGGTAAAACTGTTTTTT
CASSLARVRVKLFF
>14|NA|NA|TRBJ2-5|TRBV18
TGTGCCAGCTCACCGGGTCAGGGGTCGGAGACCCAGTACTTC
CASSPGQGSETQYF
>14|NA|NA|TRBJ1-1|TRBV6-1
TGTGCCAGCCAGGGGTGGGCCATGAACACTGAAGCTTTCTTT
CASQGWAMNTEAFF
>14|NA|NA|TRBJ1-1|TRBV5-6
TGTGCCAGCAGCTTCTTGACAGGACTCACTGAAGCTTTCTTT
CASSFLTGLTEAFF
>12|NA|NA|TRBJ1-1|TRBV11-2
TGTGCCAGCAGCTTAGGGGGCGGGATGGGTTTCTTT
CASSLGGGMGFF
>11|NA|NA|TRBJ1-1|TRBV20-1
TGCAGTGCTAGAATAGCCACTGAAGCTTTCTTT
CSARIATEAFF
>16|TRBD2|NA|TRBJ2-7|TRBV7-2
TGTGCCAGCAGTATCGGACTAGCGGGGGGACCCTACGAGCAGTACTTC
CASSIGLAGGPYEQYF
>13|TRBD1|NA|TRBJ2-4|TRBV5-4
TGTGCCAGCAGCGAGGGGACAGGGTTCATTCAGTACTTC
CASSEGTGFIQYF
>13|NA|few|TRBJ1-1|TRBV2
TGTGCCAGCAGTGACAGCCGGGGCACTGAAGCTTTCTTT
CASSDSRGTEAFF
>15|TRBD2|NA|TRBJ2-7|TRBV18
TGTGCCAGCTCACCGGGACTAGCGGGAGACGGCGAGCAGTACTTC
CASSPGLAGDGEQYF
>16|NA|few|TRBJ2-1|TRBV4-2
TGTGCCAGCAGCCAAGGGAGTGCCAACTCCTACAATGAGCAGTTCTTC
CASSQGSANSYNEQFF
>13|NA|few|TRBJ1-1|TRBV11-2
TGTGCCAGCAGCTTAGAGGCTCCCGCTGGGGCTTTCTTT
CASSLEAPAGAFF
>12|NA|NA|TRBJ2-3|TRBV7-6
TGTGCCAGCAGCCCCCGGGACGACAATCTGTATTTT
CASSPRDDNLYF